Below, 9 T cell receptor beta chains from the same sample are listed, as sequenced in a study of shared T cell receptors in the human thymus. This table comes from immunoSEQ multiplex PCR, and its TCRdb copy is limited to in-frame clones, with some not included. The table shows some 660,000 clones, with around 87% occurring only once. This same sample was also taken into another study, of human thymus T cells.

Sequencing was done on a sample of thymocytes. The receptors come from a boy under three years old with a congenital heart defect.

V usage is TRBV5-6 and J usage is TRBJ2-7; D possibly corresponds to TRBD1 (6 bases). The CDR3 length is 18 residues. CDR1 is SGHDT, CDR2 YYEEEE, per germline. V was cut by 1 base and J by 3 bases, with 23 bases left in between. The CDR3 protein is CASSLYMGAPLLLYEQYF. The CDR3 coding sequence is TGTGCCAGCAGCTTGTATATGGGGGCCCCACTACTGCTCTACGAGCAGTACTTC.

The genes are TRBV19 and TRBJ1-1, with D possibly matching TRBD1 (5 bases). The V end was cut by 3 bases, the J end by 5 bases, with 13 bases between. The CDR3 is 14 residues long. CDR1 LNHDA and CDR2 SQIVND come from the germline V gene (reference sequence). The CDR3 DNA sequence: TGTGCCAGTAGTATTTGGCATGGGGGGACTGAAGCTTTCTTT. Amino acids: CASSIWHGGTEAFF. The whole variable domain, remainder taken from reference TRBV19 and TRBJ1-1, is DGGITQSPKYLFRKEGQNVTLSCEQNLNHDAMYWYRQDPGQGLRLIYYSQIVNDFQKGDIAEGYSVSREKKESFPLTVTSAQKNPTAFYLCASSIWHGGTEAFFGQGTRLTVV.

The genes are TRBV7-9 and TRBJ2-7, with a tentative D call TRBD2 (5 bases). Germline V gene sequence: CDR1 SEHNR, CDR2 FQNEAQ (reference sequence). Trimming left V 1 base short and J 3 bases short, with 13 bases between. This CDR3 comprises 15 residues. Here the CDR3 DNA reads TGTGCCAGCAGCTTAGGAGGGAGCCCCGACTACGAGCAGTACTTC. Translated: CASSLGGSPDYEQYF.

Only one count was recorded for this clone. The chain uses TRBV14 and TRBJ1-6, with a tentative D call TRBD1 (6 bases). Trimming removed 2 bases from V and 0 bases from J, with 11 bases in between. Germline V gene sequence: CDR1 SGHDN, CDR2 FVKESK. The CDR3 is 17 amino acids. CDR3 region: CASSQWGPRSYNSPLHF. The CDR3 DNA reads TGTGCCAGCAGCCAATGGGGGCCTCGCTCCTATAATTCACCCCTCCACTTT.

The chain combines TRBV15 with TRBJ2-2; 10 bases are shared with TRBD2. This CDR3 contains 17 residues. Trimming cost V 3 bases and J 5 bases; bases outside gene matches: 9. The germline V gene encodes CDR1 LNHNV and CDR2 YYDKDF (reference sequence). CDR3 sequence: CATSSQRGGGDTGELFF. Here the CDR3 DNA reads TGTGCCACCAGCAGCCAGCGGGGGGGCGGTGATACCGGGGAGCTGTTTTTT.

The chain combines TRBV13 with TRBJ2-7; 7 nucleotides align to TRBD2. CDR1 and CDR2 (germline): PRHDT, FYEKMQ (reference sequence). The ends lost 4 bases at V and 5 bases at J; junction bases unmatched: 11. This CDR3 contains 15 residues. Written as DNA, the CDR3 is TGTGCCAGCAGCTCTAGACTAGCTAAGTCCCACGAGCAGTACTTC. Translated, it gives CASSSRLAKSHEQYF.

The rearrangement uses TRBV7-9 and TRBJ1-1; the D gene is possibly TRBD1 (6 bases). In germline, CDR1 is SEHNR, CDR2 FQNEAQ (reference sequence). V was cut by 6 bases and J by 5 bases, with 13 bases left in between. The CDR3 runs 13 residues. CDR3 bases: TGTGCCAGCAGTCATCGAGGGGGAACTGAAGCTTTCTTT. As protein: CASSHRGGTEAFF.

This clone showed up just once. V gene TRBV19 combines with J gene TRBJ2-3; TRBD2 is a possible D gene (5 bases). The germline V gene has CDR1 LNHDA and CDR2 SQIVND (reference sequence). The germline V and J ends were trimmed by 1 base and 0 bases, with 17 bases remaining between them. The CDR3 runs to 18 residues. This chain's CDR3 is CASSIAGERLGSTDTQYF. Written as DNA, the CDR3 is TGTGCCAGTAGTATAGCCGGGGAGCGCCTTGGGAGCACAGATACGCAGTATTTT.

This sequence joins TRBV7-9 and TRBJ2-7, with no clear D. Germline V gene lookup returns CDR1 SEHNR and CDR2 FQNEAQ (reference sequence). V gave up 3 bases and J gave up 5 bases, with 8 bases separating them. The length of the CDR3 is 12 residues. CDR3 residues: CASSLAIDEQYF. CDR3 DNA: TGTGCCAGCAGCTTGGCCATTGACGAGCAGTACTTC. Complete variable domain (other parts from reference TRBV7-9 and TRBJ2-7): DTGVSQNPRHKITKRGQNVTFRCDPISEHNRLYWYRQTLGQGPEFLTYFQNEAQLEKSRLLSDRFSAERPKGSFSTLEIQRTEQGDSAMYLCASSLAIDEQYFGPGTRLTVT.